The 26 T cell receptor beta chains reported below all come from one sample, sequenced in a study of technical replicates of blood from several donors (dated 2017 in TCRdb). Preparation of the library involved the immunoSEQ multiplex PCR assay. Sourced from immuneACCESS, this table was stored by TCRdb with only in-frame sequences that have V and J called. A share of the clones is absent; for the studies checked, an unresolved V gene accounts for under half, and the remainder has no known explanation. The sample yields 60,000 to 65,000 clones; approximately 86% were counted once. Clones ranked in the top ten supply about 5.1% of the sample. Sequencing input: PBMCs. These receptor sequences come from a human donor in good health. Some clones in this sample may be carry-over from other donors' samples.

This chain uses TRBV4-3 with TRBJ2-2; 7 positions match TRBD1. CDR3 length: 17 amino acids. Per the germline V gene, CDR1 is LGHNA and CDR2 is YSLEER. Trimming at V came to 3 bases and at J to 7 bases, leaving 14 bases not matched to a gene. CDR3 amino acids: CASSQTPGGAWGGELFF. CDR3 nucleotide sequence: TGCGCCAGCAGCCAGACCCCAGGGGGAGCTTGGGGCGGGGAGCTGTTTTTT.

This clone was detected once. The rearrangement links TRBV6-5 to TRBJ2-1, with 10 bases identical to TRBD2. Germline V gene sequence: CDR1 MNHEY, CDR2 SVGAGI. CDR3 length equals 14 residues. J was trimmed by 12 bases and V by 5 bases; bases with no gene match: 10. CDR3 sequence: CASSNRLAGAWQFF. The CDR3 bases are TGTGCCAGCAGTAACCGTCTAGCGGGAGCGTGGCAGTTCTTC.

This CDR3 is CASSYTTGTDQPQHF. The CDR3, as DNA: TGTGCCAGCAGTTACACGACAGGGACGGATCAGCCCCAGCATTTT. The chain recombines TRBV6-5 with TRBJ1-5, with 7 bases lining up with TRBD1. The CDR3 length is 15 residues. With 2 bases clipped from V and 5 bases from J, the junction kept 6 bases outside the gene matches. Germline V CDR1 and CDR2: MNHEY, SVGAGI.

The chain recombines TRBV7-3 with TRBJ2-6, with D unclear. V lost 4 bases to trimming and J lost 1 base, with 5 bases between them. Looked up from germline, CDR1 is SGHTA and CDR2 is FQGTGA. The CDR3 has 14 amino acids. CDR3 in DNA: TGTGCCAGCAGCTCGGAGTCTGGGGCCAACGTCCTGACTTTC. Encoded protein: CASSSESGANVLTF.

This clone is a singleton in its sample. This CDR3 reads CASSALGGERDKYEQYF. In DNA form, the CDR3 reads TGTGCCAGCAGTGCCCTAGGGGGGGAGCGGGATAAGTACGAGCAGTACTTC. The rearrangement links TRBV2 to TRBJ2-7; TRBD2 might be the D (7 bases). Germline V gene data show CDR1 as SNHLY and CDR2 as FYNNEI. The CDR3 extends over 17 amino acids. Trimming pared 4 bases from V and 4 bases from J, leaving 23 bases between.

This clone was seen a few times. This chain connects TRBV6-4 to TRBJ2-3, with 9 bases fitting TRBD2. Germline loops: CDR1 MRHNA, CDR2 SNTAGT. The CDR3 runs to 16 residues. With 3 bases clipped from V and 2 bases from J, the junction kept 6 bases outside the gene matches. Here the CDR3 DNA reads TGTGCCAGCAGTGAGACGGGCGGGGGGGCCACAGATACGCAGTATTTT. Translation: CASSETGGGATDTQYF.

The chain couples TRBV5-1 to TRBJ1-6; TRBD1 matches at 11 bases. V shed 4 bases, J shed 7 bases, and the junction held 4 bases outside the gene matches. The germline V gene encodes CDR1 SGHRS and CDR2 YFSETQ. This CDR3 has 15 amino acids. The CDR3 sequence is CASSQGQGANSPLHF. The CDR3 coding sequence is TGCGCCAGCAGCCAAGGACAGGGGGCCAATTCACCCCTCCACTTT.

The chain is built from TRBV14 and TRBJ2-7, with D possibly TRBD2 on 6 matching bases. Trimming pared 4 bases from V and 7 bases from J, leaving 14 bases between. Germline V gives CDR1 SGHDN, CDR2 FVKESK. This CDR3 spans 13 amino acids. The CDR3 nucleotides read TGTGCCAGCAGCCCCGGGGGTCCCAGGGAGCAGTACTTC. This codes for CASSPGGPREQYF. Filled out from reference TRBV14 and TRBJ2-7, the complete variable domain reads EAGVTQFPSHSVIEKGQTVTLRCDPISGHDNLYWYRRVMGKEIKFLLHFVKESKQDESGMPNNRFLAERTGGTYSTLKVQPAELEDSGVYFCASSPGGPREQYFGPGTRLTVT.

The chain employs TRBV25-1 and TRBJ2-3; 8 bases are a match to TRBD1. CDR1 MGHDK and CDR2 SYGVNS come from the germline V gene. The CDR3 length is 14 residues. The V segment lost 7 bases and the J segment 1 base; nucleotides outside the gene matches: 4. CDR3 loop: CASNGQGRTDTQYF. In DNA form, the CDR3 reads TGTGCCAGCAATGGACAGGGTCGCACAGATACGCAGTATTTT.

This CDR3 reads CASSSGPGTGPGTEAFF. Written as DNA, the CDR3 is TGCGCCAGCAGCTCCGGTCCCGGGACAGGGCCGGGGACTGAAGCTTTCTTT. V is TRBV5-1 and J is TRBJ1-1; 9 bases map to TRBD1. The CDR3 consists of 17 residues. Germline V gene data show CDR1 as SGHRS and CDR2 as YFSETQ. V gave up 3 bases and J gave up 5 bases; unmatched junction bases: 14.

The chain uses TRBV29-1 and TRBJ1-6, with 9 bases lining up with TRBD1. The J segment lost 5 bases and the V segment lost 7 bases, leaving 3 bases of the junction unmatched. The CDR3 runs to 13 residues. Germline loops: CDR1 SQVTM, CDR2 ANQGSEA. CDR3: CSAGQGNNSPLHF. The CDR3 DNA is TGCAGCGCGGGACAGGGCAATAATTCACCCCTCCACTTT.

This chain connects TRBV7-3 to TRBJ2-1, with 11 bases matching TRBD2. CDR1 is SGHTA, CDR2 FQGTGA, per germline. This CDR3 is 17 amino acids long. With V trimmed by 4 bases and J by 8 bases, 13 bases remained unmatched. The CDR3 spells CASSSSPRLAGRYEQFF. The DNA of the CDR3 is TGTGCCAGCAGCTCCTCACCCCGACTAGCGGGAAGGTATGAGCAGTTCTTC.

The V call is TRBV11-2, the J call TRBJ2-7; maybe TRBD2 (5 bases). Between the trimmed V and J ends, which lost 5 bases and 1 base, there was a span of 15 bases. The CDR3 totals 15 residues. The germline CDR1 and CDR2 sequences are SGHAT and FQNNGV. The CDR3 is CASSLRRSASYEQYF. CDR3 bases: TGTGCCAGCAGCCTACGGAGGTCAGCATCCTACGAGCAGTACTTC.

The V and J genes are TRBV9 and TRBJ1-5; 10 bases are shared with TRBD1. CDR3 size: 14 residues. The trim removed 5 bases at V and 4 bases at J, leaving 3 bases unmatched. CDR1 SGDLS and CDR2 YYNGEE come from the germline V gene. The CDR3 bases are TGTGCCAGCAGTAGACAGGGGGCGAATCAGCCCCAGCATTTT. It codes for CASSRQGANQPQHF. Based on the CDR3 plus reference TRBV9 and TRBJ1-5, the full variable domain is DSGVTQTPKHLITATGQRVTLRCSPRSGDLSVYWYQQSLDQGLQFLIQYYNGEERAKGNILERFSAQQFPDLHSELNLSSLELGDSALYFCASSRQGANQPQHFGDGTRLSIL.

The rearrangement joins TRBV6-5 to TRBJ1-2; perhaps TRBD1 as D (6 bases). The CDR3 has 15 residues. V was shortened by 0 bases and J by 4 bases, with 12 bases between the two germline ends. Germline CDR1 reads MNHEY; CDR2 reads SVGAGI. CDR3 bases: TGTGCCAGCAGTTACTCGTGGGACAAACCCTATGGCTACACCTTC. This gives the protein CASSYSWDKPYGYTF.

This sequence joins TRBV29-1 and TRBJ2-7; 8 bases fit TRBD1. The germline V gene has CDR1 SQVTM and CDR2 ANQGSEA. V was clipped by 1 base and J by 5 bases; unmatched bases: 4. This CDR3 region has 13 residues. The CDR3 sequence: CSVEGTGTHEQYF. The CDR3 DNA sequence: TGCAGCGTTGAAGGGACAGGGACCCACGAGCAGTACTTC.

V is TRBV11-2 and J is TRBJ2-3; D possibly corresponds to TRBD2 (5 bases). With 4 bases removed from V and 3 bases from J, the gap between germline ends came to 11 bases. The CDR3 runs 14 residues. Germline V CDR1 and CDR2: SGHAT, FQNNGV. The CDR3 nucleotides read TGTGCCAGCAGCTACGTACGGGGAACAGATACGCAGTATTTT. This gives the protein CASSYVRGTDTQYF. Complete variable domain (other parts from reference TRBV11-2 and TRBJ2-3): EAGVAQSPRYKIIEKRQSVAFWCNPISGHATLYWYQQILGQGPKLLIQFQNNGVVDDSQLPKDRFSAERLKGVDSTLKIQPAKLEDSAVYLCASSYVRGTDTQYFGPGTRLTVL.

The chain links TRBV6-5 to TRBJ2-7, with 10 bases that match TRBD2. The germline CDR1 and CDR2 sequences are MNHEY and SVGAGI. This CDR3 comprises 13 residues. Trimming took 7 bases from V and 6 from J; bases not matched to a gene: 6. The CDR3 DNA is TGTGCCAGCACTTCGGGACTAGCGCTCGAGCAGTACTTC. It specifies CASTSGLALEQYF.

The chain carries TRBV6-6 and TRBJ1-4; a possible D gene is TRBD1 (5 bases). V lost 0 bases and J lost 7, with 15 bases in between. The CDR3 contains 16 residues. Germline CDR1 and CDR2: MNHNY and SVGAGI (reference sequence). In nucleotides, the CDR3 is TGTGCCAGCAGTTACTCCATGCGGGGGTCTAGTGAAAAACTGTTTTTT. It codes for CASSYSMRGSSEKLFF.

The rearrangement uses TRBV5-1 and TRBJ2-2; 14 nucleotides match TRBD2. Germline V gene sequence: CDR1 SGHRS, CDR2 YFSETQ. The V and J ends lost 0 bases and 2 bases, in that order; junction bases with no gene match: 3. The CDR3 contains 18 residues. The CDR3 loop is CASSLVGLAGANTGELFF. The CDR3 bases are TGCGCCAGCAGCTTGGTGGGACTAGCGGGGGCCAACACCGGGGAGCTGTTTTTT. The whole variable domain, filled in from reference TRBV5-1 and TRBJ2-2, reads KAGVTQTPRYLIKTRGQQVTLSCSPISGHRSVSWYQQTPGQGLQFLFEYFSETQRNKGNFPGRFSGRQFSNSRSEMNVSTLELGDSALYLCASSLVGLAGANTGELFFGEGSRLTVL.

The chain employs TRBV7-9 and TRBJ1-6; D is undetermined. Germline V gives CDR1 SEHNR, CDR2 FQNEAQ (reference sequence). The length of the CDR3 is 16 residues. Between the trimmed V and J ends, which lost 3 bases and 7 bases, there was a span of 16 bases. CDR3 bases: TGTGCCAGCAGCTTTGAACCGGGTAATTCAAATTCACCCCTCCACTTT. It specifies CASSFEPGNSNSPLHF.

The count of this clone is one. V usage is TRBV7-3 and J usage is TRBJ2-3; no firm D call. CDR3 length: 17 amino acids. V was clipped by 11 bases and J by 0 bases, with 24 bases between them. CDR1 and CDR2 from the germline V gene are SGHTA and FQGTGA. The CDR3 nucleotides are TGTGCCTCCGGTCCGGGTAAAAGCACGCCTAGCACAGATACGCAGTATTTT. This encodes CASGPGKSTPSTDTQYF. Together with reference TRBV7-3 and TRBJ2-3, the CDR3 gives the full variable domain: GAGVSQTPSNKVTEKGKYVELRCDPISGHTALYWYRQSLGQGPEFLIYFQGTGAADDSGLPNDRFFAVRPEGSVSTLKIQRTERGDSAVYLCASGPGKSTPSTDTQYFGPGTRLTVL.

CDR3: CASSLDRFREQYF. The CDR3 DNA follows: TGCGCCAGCAGCCTCGACAGGTTTCGGGAGCAGTACTTC. The V and J genes are TRBV4-3 and TRBJ2-7; TRBD1 is a possible D gene (6 bases). CDR1 LGHNA and CDR2 YSLEER come from the germline V gene. The germline V and J ends were trimmed by 4 bases and 7 bases, with 14 bases remaining between them. The CDR3 loop spans 13 amino acids.

The rearrangement uses TRBV2 and TRBJ2-2, with D perhaps matching TRBD2 (6 bases). Trimming removed 6 bases at V and 0 bases at J, with 17 bases between. CDR3 size: 17 residues. Germline loops: CDR1 SNHLY, CDR2 FYNNEI. The CDR3 sequence is CASSPMGAGANTGELFF. The CDR3 DNA follows: TGTGCCAGCAGCCCCATGGGAGCGGGTGCGAACACCGGGGAGCTGTTTTTT. Variable domain in full (rest from reference TRBV2 and TRBJ2-2): EPEVTQTPSHQVTQMGQEVILRCVPISNHLYFYWYRQILGQKVEFLVSFYNNEISEKSEIFDDQFSVERPDGSNFTLKIRSTKLEDSAMYFCASSPMGAGANTGELFFGEGSRLTVL.

As to this clone: Distinct nucleotide sequences in the sample also encode this CDR3. V gene TRBV7-9 combines with J gene TRBJ1-1; the D is unclear. Germline V gives CDR1 SEHNR, CDR2 FQNEAQ (reference sequence). V gave up 1 base and J gave up 2 bases, with 5 bases separating them. The CDR3 loop spans 13 amino acids. This CDR3 reads CASSLDTNTEAFF. CDR3 sequence (DNA): TGTGCCAGCAGCTTAGACACCAACACTGAAGCTTTCTTT.

This sequence joins TRBV5-1 and TRBJ2-7; D is possibly TRBD1 (6 bases). Germline assignment: CDR1 SGHRS and CDR2 YFSETQ. V lost 4 bases, J lost 4 bases, and 12 bases lay in between. There are 13 residues in the CDR3. The CDR3 is CASSHEQGYEQYF. CDR3 nucleotides: TGCGCCAGCAGCCATGAACAGGGTTACGAGCAGTACTTC.